The 2 T cell receptor beta chains listed next were all sequenced from one sample in a study of early T cells in non-severe SARS-CoV-2 infection. MiXCR, run by TCRdb on the 5' RACE reads, gives a single entry per CDR3 protein. The repertoire holds approximately 79,000 distinct CDR3 sequences, with roughly 13% as singletons. Material for sequencing was whole blood. Every receptor here comes from an adult who was a healthcare worker with PCR-confirmed SARS-CoV-2 infection or an uninfected control (not recorded which).

This clonotype appeared many times. The rearrangement uses TRBV18 and TRBJ2-1; 10 bases line up with TRBD2. The CDR3 covers 15 residues. Germline CDR1 and CDR2: KGHSH and LQKENI. The junction had 5 bases not matched to a gene; V was cut back by 4 bases and J by 5 bases. The CDR3 DNA reads as TGTGCCAGCTCACTGCTCAGCGGGGGGGACAATGAGCAGTTCTTC. It codes for CASSLLSGGDNEQFF.

V and J are TRBV29-1 and TRBJ2-1; D uncertain. The CDR3 totals 13 residues. Germline-derived CDR1 and CDR2 are SQVTM and ANQGSEA. Trimming removed 7 bases from V and 2 bases from J, with 12 bases in between. The CDR3 coding sequence is TGCAGCGCCCCCAACTCAGCCTACAATGAGCAGTTCTTC. Amino acids: CSAPNSAYNEQFF.